This TCR beta chain was profiled in a study of cytomegalovirus exposure and HLA in healthy donors. General study results and limits: A missense variant in DCLRE1C was later tied to TCR beta V- and J-gene trimming.

CDR1 is SGHTA, CDR2 FQGNSA, per germline. The CDR3 runs 14 residues. With 5 bases clipped from V and 6 bases from J, the junction kept 6 bases outside the gene matches. On this clone itself: Its antigen is not known.

Both 60 Vbeta primers and 13 Jbeta primers went into the PCR. The assay was immunoSEQ multiplex PCR, and TCRdb's table has in-frame clones only and misses some. Of approximately 180,000 clones listed, around 75% were seen once; the top ten hold about 1.6%. This receptor was obtained from a woman aged 50 to 65 in good health and CMV-seronegative. Specimen: PBMCs. The chain links TRBV7-2 to TRBJ1-2; 10 nucleotides line up with TRBD1. CDR3 sequence reads: CASSTDRGSHGYTF. The CDR3 nucleotides read TGTGCCAGCAGCACGGACAGGGGGTCCCATGGCTACACCTTC.